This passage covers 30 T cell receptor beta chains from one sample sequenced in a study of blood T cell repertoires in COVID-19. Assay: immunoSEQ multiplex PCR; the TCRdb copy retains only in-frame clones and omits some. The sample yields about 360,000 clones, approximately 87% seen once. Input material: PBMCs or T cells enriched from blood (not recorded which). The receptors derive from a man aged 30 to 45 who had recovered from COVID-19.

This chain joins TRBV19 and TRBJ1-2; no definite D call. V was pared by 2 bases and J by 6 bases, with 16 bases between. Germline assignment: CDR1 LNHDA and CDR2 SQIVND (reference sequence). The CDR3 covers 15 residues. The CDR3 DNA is TGTGCCAGTAGTATACGACCAGACAATCTGAATGGCTACACCTTC. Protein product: CASSIRPDNLNGYTF.

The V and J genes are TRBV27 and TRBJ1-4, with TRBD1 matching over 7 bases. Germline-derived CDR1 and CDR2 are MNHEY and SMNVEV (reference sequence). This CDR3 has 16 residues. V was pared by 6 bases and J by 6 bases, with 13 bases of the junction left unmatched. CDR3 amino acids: CASRPNRGDRDEKLFF. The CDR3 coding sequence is TGTGCCAGCAGGCCAAACAGGGGAGATAGGGATGAAAAACTGTTTTTT.

This chain's CDR3 is CASSQADSVYGYTF. The CDR3 DNA reads as TGTGCCAGCAGCCAAGCGGACAGCGTCTATGGCTACACCTTC. The V and J genes are TRBV3-1 (or the pseudogene TRBV3-2) and TRBJ1-2, with D possibly matching TRBD1 (6 bases). This CDR3 spans 14 amino acids. The germline V and J ends were trimmed by 1 base and 4 bases, with 10 bases remaining between them. Germline lookup yields CDR1 LGHDT and CDR2 YNNKEL (reference sequence).

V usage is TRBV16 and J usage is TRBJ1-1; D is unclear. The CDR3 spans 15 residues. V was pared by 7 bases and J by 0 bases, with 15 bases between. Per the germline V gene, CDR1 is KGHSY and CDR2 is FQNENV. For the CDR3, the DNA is TGTGCCAGCACCCCCTCCGCGGGGATGAACACTGAAGCTTTCTTT. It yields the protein CASTPSAGMNTEAFF.

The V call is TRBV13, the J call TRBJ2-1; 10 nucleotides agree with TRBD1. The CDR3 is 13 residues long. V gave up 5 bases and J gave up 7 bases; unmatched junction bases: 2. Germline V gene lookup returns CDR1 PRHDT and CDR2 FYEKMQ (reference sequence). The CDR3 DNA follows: TGTGCCAGCAGCCGGACAGGGGGAAATGAGCAGTTCTTC. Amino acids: CASSRTGGNEQFF.

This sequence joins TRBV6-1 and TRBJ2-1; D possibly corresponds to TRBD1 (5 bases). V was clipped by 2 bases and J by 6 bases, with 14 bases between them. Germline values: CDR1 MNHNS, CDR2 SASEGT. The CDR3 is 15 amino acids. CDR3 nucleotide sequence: TGTGCCAGCAGTGAATCGGGTCAGGGCGGCAATGAGCAGTTCTTC. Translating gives CASSESGQGGNEQFF.

CDR3 amino acids: CASSLESSGYNEQFF. The CDR3 DNA sequence: TGCGCCAGCAGCTTGGAGTCTAGCGGATACAATGAGCAGTTCTTC. V and J are TRBV5-1 and TRBJ2-1; 7 nucleotides align to TRBD2. Germline CDR1 and CDR2: SGHRS and YFSETQ. This CDR3 spans 15 amino acids. V dropped 0 bases and J dropped 4; count of bases not matched to a gene: 4.

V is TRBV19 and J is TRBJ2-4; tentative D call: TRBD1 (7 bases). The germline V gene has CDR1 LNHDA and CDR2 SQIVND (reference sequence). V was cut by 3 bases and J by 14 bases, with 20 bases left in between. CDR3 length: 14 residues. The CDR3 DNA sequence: TGTGCCAGTAGTATCGGCGGGCCGGGGGACAGCAAGTACTTC. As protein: CASSIGGPGDSKYF.

CDR3 residues: CATSIGQTRSEAFF. CDR3 nucleotide sequence: TGTGCCACCAGCATCGGACAGACCCGTTCTGAAGCTTTCTTT. V is TRBV15 and J is TRBJ1-1; D might be TRBD1 (6 bases). Germline-derived CDR1 and CDR2 are LNHNV and YYDKDF (reference sequence). The V and J ends lost 4 bases and 6 bases respectively, with 15 bases between them. The CDR3 extends over 14 amino acids.

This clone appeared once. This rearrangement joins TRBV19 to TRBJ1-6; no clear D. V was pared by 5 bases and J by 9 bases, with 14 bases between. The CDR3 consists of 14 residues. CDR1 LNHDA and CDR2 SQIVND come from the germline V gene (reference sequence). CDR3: CASSPAERSSPLHF. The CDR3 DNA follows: TGTGCCAGTAGTCCAGCTGAACGGAGTTCACCCCTCCACTTT.

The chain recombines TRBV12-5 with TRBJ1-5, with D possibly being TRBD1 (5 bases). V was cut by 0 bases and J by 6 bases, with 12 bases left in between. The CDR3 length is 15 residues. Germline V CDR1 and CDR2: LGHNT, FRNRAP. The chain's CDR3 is CASGLVVGDSQPQHF. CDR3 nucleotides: TGTGCTAGTGGTTTGGTAGTAGGGGATAGTCAGCCCCAGCATTTT.

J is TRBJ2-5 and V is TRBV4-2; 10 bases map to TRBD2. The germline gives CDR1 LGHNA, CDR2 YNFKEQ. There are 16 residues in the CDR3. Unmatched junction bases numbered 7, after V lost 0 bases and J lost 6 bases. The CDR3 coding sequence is TGTGCCAGCAGCCAAGATCGGAGCGGGGGGGCGCAGACCCAGTACTTC. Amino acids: CASSQDRSGGAQTQYF.

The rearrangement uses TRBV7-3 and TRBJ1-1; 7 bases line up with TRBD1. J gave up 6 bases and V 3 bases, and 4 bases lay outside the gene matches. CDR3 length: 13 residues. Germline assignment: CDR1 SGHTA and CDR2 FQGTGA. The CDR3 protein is CASSLGTVAEAFF. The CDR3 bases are TGTGCCAGCAGCTTGGGGACAGTGGCTGAAGCTTTCTTT.

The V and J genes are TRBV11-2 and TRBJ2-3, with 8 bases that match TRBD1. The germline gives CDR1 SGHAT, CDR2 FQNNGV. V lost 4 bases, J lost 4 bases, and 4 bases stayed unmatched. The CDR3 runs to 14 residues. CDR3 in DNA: TGTGCCAGCAGCTGGGACAGGACGGCAGATACGCAGTATTTT. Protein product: CASSWDRTADTQYF.

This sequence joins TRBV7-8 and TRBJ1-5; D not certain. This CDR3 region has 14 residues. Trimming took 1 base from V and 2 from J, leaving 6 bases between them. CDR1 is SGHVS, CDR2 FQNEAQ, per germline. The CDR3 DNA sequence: TGTGCCAGCAGCTTAGACAGCCGCAATCAGCCCCAGCATTTT. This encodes CASSLDSRNQPQHF. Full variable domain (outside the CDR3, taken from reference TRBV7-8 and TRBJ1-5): GAGVSQSPRYKVAKRGQDVALRCDPISGHVSLFWYQQALGQGPEFLTYFQNEAQLDKSGLPSDRFFAERPEGSVSTLKIQRTQQEDSAVYLCASSLDSRNQPQHFGDGTRLSIL.

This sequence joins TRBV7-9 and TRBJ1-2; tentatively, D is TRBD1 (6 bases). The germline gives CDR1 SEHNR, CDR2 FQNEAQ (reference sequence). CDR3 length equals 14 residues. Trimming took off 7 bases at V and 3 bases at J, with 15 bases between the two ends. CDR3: CASTLAGVDYGYTF. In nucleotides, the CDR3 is TGTGCCAGCACCCTCGCAGGGGTGGACTATGGCTACACCTTC.

Here the CDR3 reads CASSYSILAGGLFPGELFF. Here the CDR3 DNA reads TGTGCCAGCAGTTACTCGATACTAGCGGGGGGGCTCTTTCCCGGGGAGCTGTTTTTT. The rearrangement uses TRBV6-2 or TRBV6-3 and TRBJ2-2; TRBD2 matches at 13 bases. Germline lookup yields CDR1 MNHEY and CDR2 SVGEGT. This CDR3 comprises 19 residues. V lost 0 bases to trimming and J lost 6 bases; unmatched junction nucleotides: 10.

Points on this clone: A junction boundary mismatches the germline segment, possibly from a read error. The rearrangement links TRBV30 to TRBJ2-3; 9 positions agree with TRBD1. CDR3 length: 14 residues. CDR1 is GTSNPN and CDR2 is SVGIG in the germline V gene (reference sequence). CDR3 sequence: CAWSVTGGTDTQYF. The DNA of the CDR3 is TGTGCCTGGAGTGTCACAGGGGGCACCGATACGCAGTATTTT.

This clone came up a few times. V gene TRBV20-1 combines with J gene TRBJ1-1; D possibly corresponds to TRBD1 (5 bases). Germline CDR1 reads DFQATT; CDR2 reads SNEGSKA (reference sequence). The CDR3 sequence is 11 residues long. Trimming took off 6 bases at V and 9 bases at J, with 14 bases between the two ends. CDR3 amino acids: CSAPVTAQAFF. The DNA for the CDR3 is TGCAGTGCCCCGGTGACAGCGCAAGCTTTCTTT.

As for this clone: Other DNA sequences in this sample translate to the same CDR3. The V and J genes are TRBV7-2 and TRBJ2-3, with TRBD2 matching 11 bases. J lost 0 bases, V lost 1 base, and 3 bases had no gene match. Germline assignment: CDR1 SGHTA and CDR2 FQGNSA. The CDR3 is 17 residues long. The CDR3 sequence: CASSLGLAGGSTDTQYF. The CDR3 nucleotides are TGTGCCAGCAGCTTAGGGCTAGCGGGGGGTAGCACAGATACGCAGTATTTT.

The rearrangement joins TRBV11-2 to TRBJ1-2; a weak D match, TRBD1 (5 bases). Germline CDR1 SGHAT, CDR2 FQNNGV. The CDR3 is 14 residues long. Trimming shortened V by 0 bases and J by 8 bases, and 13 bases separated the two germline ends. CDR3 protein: CASSLDPTTAGYTF. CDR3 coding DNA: TGTGCCAGCAGCTTAGATCCAACGACAGCCGGCTACACCTTC.

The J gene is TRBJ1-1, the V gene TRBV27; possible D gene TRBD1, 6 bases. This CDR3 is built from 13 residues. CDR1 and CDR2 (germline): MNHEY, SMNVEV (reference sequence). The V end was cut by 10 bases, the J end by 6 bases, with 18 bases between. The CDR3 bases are TGTGCCACTATGGGGGCCAGGCCTCCTGAAGCTTTCTTT. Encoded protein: CATMGARPPEAFF.

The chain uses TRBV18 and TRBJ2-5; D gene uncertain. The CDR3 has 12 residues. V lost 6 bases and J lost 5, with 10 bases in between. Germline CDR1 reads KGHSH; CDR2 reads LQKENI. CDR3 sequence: CASSPEAETQYF. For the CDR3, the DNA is TGTGCCAGCTCCCCCGAGGCGGAGACCCAGTACTTC.

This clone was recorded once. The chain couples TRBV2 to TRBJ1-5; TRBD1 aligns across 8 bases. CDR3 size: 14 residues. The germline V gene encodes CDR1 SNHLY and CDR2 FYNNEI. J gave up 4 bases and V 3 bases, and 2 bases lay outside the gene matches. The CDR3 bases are TGTGCCAGCAGTGATAGACAGGGGAATCAGCCCCAGCATTTT. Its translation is CASSDRQGNQPQHF.

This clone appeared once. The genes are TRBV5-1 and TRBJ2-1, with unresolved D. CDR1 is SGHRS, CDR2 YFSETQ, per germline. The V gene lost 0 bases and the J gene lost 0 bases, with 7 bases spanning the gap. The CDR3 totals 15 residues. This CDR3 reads CASSLAESSYNEQFF. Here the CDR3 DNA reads TGCGCCAGCAGCTTGGCCGAGAGCTCCTACAATGAGCAGTTCTTC.

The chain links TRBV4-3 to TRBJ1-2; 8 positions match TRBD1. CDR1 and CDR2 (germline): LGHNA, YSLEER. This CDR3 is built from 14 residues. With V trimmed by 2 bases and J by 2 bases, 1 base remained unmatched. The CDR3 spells CASSQRTGNYGYTF. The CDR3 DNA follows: TGCGCCAGCAGCCAACGGACAGGGAACTATGGCTACACCTTC.

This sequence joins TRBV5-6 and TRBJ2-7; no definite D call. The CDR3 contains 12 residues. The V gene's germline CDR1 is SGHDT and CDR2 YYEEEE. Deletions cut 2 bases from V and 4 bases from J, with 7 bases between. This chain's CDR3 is CASSFSRYEQYF. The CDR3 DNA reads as TGTGCCAGCAGCTTCTCCAGGTACGAGCAGTACTTC.

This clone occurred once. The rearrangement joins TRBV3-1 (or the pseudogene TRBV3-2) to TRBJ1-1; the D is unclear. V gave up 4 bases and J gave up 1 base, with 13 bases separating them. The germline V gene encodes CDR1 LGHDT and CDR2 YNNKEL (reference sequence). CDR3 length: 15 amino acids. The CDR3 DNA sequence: TGTGCCAGCAGCCCCGACCTGGAGGCGAACACTGAAGCTTTCTTT. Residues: CASSPDLEANTEAFF.

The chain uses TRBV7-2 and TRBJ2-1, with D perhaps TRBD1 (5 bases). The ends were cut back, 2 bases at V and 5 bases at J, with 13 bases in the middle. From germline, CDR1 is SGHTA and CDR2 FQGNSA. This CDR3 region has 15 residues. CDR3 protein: CASSLNRGQNNEQFF. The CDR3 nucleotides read TGTGCCAGCAGCTTAAATAGGGGCCAAAACAATGAGCAGTTCTTC.

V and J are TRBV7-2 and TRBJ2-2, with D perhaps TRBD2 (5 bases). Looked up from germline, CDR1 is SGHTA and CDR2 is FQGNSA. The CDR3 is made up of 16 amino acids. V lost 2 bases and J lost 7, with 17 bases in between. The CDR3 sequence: CASSLISSLPNGELFF. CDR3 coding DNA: TGTGCCAGCAGCTTAATTTCTAGCCTTCCAAACGGGGAGCTGTTTTTT.